In this sample, the clone carrying this TCR beta chain turned up once. The data were produced by immunoSEQ multiplex PCR, yet TCRdb's version contains in-frame clones alone and is incomplete. Counted here are approximately 360,000 clones, more than 75% occurring once; the ten biggest clones make up roughly 0.97%. This sample stems from a study of blood T cell repertoires in COVID-19. This CDR3 contains 17 residues. The germline V gene encodes CDR1 MNHEY and CDR2 SMNVEV (reference sequence). V lost 5 bases, J lost 3 bases, and 22 bases lay in between. Sequenced material: PBMCs or T cells enriched from blood (not recorded which). This chain uses TRBV27 with TRBJ1-1; D is perhaps TRBD1 (5 bases). This receptor was obtained from a woman aged 30 to 39 with acute COVID-19. In DNA form, the CDR3 reads TGTGCCAGCAGTCGATTCCGGAGGGGTGAGTTGGACACTGAAGCTTTCTTT. Translating gives CASSRFRRGELDTEAFF.